This T cell receptor beta chain was captured by sequencing in a study of regulatory T cells in long-lasting Graves disease. Building the TCR beta libraries relied on iRepertoire HTBI primers, and CDR3 regions underwent Arm-PCR. TCRdb itself ran the multiplex PCR reads through MiXCR, one entry per CDR3 protein. This table has roughly 560,000 distinct CDR3 sequences, roughly 16% appearing once. Stated time point: newly diagnosed GD, antithyroid drugs for less than 3 months. Researchers made the TCR library from RNA that was extracted from PBMCs. V lost 5 bases and J 9 bases, leaving 14 bases between the germline ends. The CDR3 runs 13 residues. CDR1 is SGHTA, CDR2 FQGTGA, per germline. These data are also associated with another study on T cells in Graves' hyperthyroidism and ophthalmopathy. As that study records: Uncontrolled infection, other autoimmune disease, pregnancy or lactation barred patients from enrollment.

The sample in question was peripheral blood mononuclear cells (PBMCs), obtained at new diagnosis, from a patient treated with antithyroid drugs. The chain links TRBV7-3 to TRBJ2-1; D might be TRBD2 (5 bases). The receptor comes from a woman between 40 and 65 years old with Graves disease. The CDR3: CASSRPGFGEQFF. Written as DNA, the CDR3 is TGTGCCAGCAGCCGCCCGGGGTTCGGTGAGCAGTTCTTC.